The clone carrying this TCR beta chain has more than one count but fewer than ten. Combining iRepertoire HTBI primers with Arm-PCR of CDR3 regions, the authors built TCR beta libraries. MiXCR was run by TCRdb on the multiplex PCR reads, yielding one entry per CDR3 protein. The table shows over 450,000 distinct CDR3 sequences, with about a fifth occurring only once. Indicated time point: persistent/refractory GD, antithyroid drugs over 5 years with positive TRAb. Isolated PBMC RNA provided the starting material for the TCR library. Roughly 8.2 milliliters of peripheral blood were drawn into EDTA tubes. These data are taken from a study of regulatory T cells in long-lasting Graves disease. Overall study context: Persistence in Graves' disease required over 5 years of antithyroid drugs plus positive TSH receptor antibodies.

The TCR comes from a female donor with Graves disease. Material: peripheral blood mononuclear cells (PBMCs), obtained when the disease was refractory, from a patient treated with antithyroid drugs.

For the CDR3, the DNA is TGCAGTGCTAGAGATCCTAGGAGGATGGAGACCGGGGAGCTGTTTTTT. Residues: CSARDPRRMETGELFF. The J gene is TRBJ2-2, the V gene TRBV20-1, with D perhaps matching TRBD2 (5 bases). V lost 0 bases, J lost 5 bases, and 16 bases lay in between. Per the germline V gene, CDR1 is DFQATT and CDR2 is SNEGSKA (reference sequence). There are 16 residues in the CDR3.